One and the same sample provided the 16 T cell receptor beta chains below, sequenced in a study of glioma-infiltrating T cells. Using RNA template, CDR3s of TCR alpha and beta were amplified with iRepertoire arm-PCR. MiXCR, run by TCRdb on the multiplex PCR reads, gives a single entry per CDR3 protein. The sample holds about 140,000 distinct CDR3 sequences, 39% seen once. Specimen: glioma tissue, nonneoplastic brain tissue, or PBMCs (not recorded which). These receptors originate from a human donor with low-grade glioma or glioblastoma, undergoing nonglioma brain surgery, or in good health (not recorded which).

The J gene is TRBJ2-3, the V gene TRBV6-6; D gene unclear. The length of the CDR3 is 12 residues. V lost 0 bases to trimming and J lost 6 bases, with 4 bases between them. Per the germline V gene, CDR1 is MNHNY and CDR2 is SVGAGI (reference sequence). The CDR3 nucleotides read TGTGCCAGCAGTTACTCTAGCGATACGCAGTATTTT. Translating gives CASSYSSDTQYF.

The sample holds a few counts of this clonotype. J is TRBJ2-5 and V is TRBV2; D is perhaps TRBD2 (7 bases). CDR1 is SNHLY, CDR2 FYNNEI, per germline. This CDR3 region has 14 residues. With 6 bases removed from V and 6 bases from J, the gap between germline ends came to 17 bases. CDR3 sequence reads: CASRVGAGVKTQYF. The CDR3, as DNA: TGTGCCAGCAGAGTGGGGGCGGGAGTGAAGACCCAGTACTTC.

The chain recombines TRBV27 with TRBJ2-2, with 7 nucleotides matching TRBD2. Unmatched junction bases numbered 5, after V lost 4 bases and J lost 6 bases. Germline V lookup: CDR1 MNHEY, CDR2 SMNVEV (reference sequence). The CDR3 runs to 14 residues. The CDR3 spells CASSSRGRAGELFF. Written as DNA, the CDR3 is TGTGCCAGCAGTTCTCGGGGGAGGGCCGGGGAGCTGTTTTTT.

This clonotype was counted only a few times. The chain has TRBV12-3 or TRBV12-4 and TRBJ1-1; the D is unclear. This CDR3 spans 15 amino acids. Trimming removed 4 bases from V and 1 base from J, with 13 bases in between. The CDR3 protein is CASSSHGVGNTEAFF. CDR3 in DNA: TGTGCCAGCAGTTCTCACGGGGTGGGGAACACTGAAGCTTTCTTT.

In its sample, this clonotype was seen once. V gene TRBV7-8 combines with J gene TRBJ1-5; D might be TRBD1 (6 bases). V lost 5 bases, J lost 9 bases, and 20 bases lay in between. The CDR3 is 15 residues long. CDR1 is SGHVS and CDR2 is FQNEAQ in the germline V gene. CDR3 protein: CASSQARPTRGPQHF. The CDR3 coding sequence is TGTGCCAGCAGCCAAGCCCGACCGACCAGGGGGCCCCAGCATTTT.

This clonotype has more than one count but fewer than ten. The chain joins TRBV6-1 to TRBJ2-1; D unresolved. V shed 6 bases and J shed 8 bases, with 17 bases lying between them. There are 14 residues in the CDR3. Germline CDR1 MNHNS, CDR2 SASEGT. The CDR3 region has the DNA TGTGCCAGCAGCACCCCCGTAGGTAGAGATGAGCAGTTCTTC. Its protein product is CASSTPVGRDEQFF.

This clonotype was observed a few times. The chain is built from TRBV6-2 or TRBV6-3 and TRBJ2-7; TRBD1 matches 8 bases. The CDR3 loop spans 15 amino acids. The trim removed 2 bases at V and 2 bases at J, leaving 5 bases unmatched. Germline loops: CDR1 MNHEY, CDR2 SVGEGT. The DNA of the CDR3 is TGTGCCAGCAGTTACGAGCCGGGACAGGCCTACGAGCAGTACTTC. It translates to CASSYEPGQAYEQYF.

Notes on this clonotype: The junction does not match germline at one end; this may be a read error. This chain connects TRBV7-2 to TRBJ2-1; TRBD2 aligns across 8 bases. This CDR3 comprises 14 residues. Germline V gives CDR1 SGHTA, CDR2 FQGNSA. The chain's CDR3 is CASSIAGPYNEQFF. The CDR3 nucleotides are TGTGCCAGCAGCATAGCGGGACCCTACAATGAGCAGTTCTTC. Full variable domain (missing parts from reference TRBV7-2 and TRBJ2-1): GAGVSQSPSNKVTEKGKDVELRCDPISGHTALYWYRQSLGQGLEFLIYFQGNSAPDKSGLPSDRFSAERTGGSVSTLTIQRTQQEDSAVYLCASSIAGPYNEQFFGPGTRLTVL.

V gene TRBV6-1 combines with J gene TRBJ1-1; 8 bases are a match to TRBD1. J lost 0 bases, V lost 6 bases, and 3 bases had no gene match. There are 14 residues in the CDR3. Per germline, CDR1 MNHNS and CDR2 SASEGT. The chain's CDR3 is CASRGDRLNTEAFF. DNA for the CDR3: TGTGCCAGCAGGGGGGACAGGTTGAACACTGAAGCTTTCTTT.

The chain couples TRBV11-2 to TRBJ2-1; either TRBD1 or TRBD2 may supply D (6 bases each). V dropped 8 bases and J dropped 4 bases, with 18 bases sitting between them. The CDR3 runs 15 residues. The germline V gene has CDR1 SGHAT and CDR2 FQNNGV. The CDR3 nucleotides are TGTGCCAGCGGTTCAGGCGGGACACATTACAATGAGCAGTTCTTC. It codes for CASGSGGTHYNEQFF.

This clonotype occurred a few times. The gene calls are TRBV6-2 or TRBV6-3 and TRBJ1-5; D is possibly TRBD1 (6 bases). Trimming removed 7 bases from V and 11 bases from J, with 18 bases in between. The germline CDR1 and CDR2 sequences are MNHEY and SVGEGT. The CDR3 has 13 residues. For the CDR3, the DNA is TGTGCCAGCACCGACAGCCCGAAGGGGGCCCAGCATTTT. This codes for CASTDSPKGAQHF.

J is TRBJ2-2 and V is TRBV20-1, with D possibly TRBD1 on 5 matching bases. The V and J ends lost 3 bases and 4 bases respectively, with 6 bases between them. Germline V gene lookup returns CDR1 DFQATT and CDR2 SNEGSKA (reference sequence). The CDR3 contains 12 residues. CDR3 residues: CSARTVTGELFF. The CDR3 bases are TGCAGTGCTAGGACAGTCACCGGGGAGCTGTTTTTT.

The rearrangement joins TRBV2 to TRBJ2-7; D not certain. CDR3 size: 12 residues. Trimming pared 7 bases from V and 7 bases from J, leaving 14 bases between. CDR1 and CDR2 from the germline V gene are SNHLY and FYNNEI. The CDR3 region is CASTRAGREQYF. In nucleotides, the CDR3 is TGTGCCAGCACTAGGGCAGGCAGGGAGCAGTACTTC. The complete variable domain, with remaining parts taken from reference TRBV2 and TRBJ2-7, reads EPEVTQTPSHQVTQMGQEVILRCVPISNHLYFYWYRQILGQKVEFLVSFYNNEISEKSEIFDDQFSVERPDGSNFTLKIRSTKLEDSAMYFCASTRAGREQYFGPGTRLTVT.

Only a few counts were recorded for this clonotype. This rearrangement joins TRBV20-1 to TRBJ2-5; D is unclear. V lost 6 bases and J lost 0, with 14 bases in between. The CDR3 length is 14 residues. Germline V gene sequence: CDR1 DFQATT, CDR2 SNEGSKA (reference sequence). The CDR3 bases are TGCAGTGCCCTCTCGACTCTGTACCAAGAGACCCAGTACTTC. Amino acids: CSALSTLYQETQYF.

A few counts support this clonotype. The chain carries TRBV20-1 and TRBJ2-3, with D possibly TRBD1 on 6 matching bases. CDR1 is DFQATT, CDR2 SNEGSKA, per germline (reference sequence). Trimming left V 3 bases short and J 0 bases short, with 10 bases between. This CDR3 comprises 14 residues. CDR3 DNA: TGCAGTGCTAGGACAGGCGATAGCACAGATACGCAGTATTTT. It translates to CSARTGDSTDTQYF.

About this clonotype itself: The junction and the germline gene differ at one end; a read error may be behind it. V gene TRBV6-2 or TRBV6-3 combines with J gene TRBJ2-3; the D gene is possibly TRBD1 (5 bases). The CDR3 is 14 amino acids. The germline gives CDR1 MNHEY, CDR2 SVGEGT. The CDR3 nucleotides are TGCGCCAGCAGAACAGGAGACCGGAGAGATACGCAGTATTTT. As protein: CASRTGDRRDTQYF.